These T cell receptor beta chains were read from a single sample in a study of immune evolution from preneoplasia to lung adenocarcinoma. Generated by immunoSEQ multiplex PCR, the TCRdb table keeps only in-frame clones and is missing some. The table records approximately 7,300 clones, roughly 69% of them present only once. The sequencing sample was made of FFPE atypical adenomatous hyperplasia tissue from the lung. The receptors derive from a donor aged 70 or older with lung adenocarcinoma. Some clones in this sample may be carry-over from other donors' samples. CDR3s include the opening cysteine and the closing phenylalanine or tryptophan. A D gene is named only where the DNA matches it firmly. Size values are once, few and many counts, or a class for expanded clones, and some rows have none.

D	V	size	J	CDR3	DNA
TRBD2	TRBV7-8	NA	TRBJ2-7	CASSLQGLAGGPRDEQYF	TGTGCCAGCAGCTTACAGGGACTAGCGGGAGGGCCTAGGGACGAGCAGTACTTC
TRBD1	TRBV2	NA	TRBJ1-2	CASSAGTGGTLGYTF	TGTGCCAGCAGTGCCGGGACAGGGGGGACTCTTGGCTACACCTTC
NA	TRBV28	NA	TRBJ2-7	CASSHYEQYF	TGTGCCAGCAGCCACTACGAGCAGTACTTC
NA	TRBV9	NA	TRBJ2-3	CASRPDGALTDTQYF	TGTGCCAGCAGGCCCGACGGGGCCCTCACAGATACGCAGTATTTT
NA	TRBV11-2	NA	TRBJ2-7	CASSVQARQYF	TGTGCCAGCAGTGTTCAGGCCCGGCAGTACTTC
NA	TRBV6-6	NA	TRBJ1-4	CASSYSSSNEKLFF	TGTGCCAGCAGTTACTCGAGTTCGAATGAAAAACTGTTTTTT
NA	TRBV9	NA	TRBJ1-1	CASSRGSGAAFF	TGTGCCAGCAGCCGAGGGTCAGGGGCAGCTTTCTTT
NA	TRBV11-2	NA	TRBJ2-7	CASSNTGTPSSYEQYF	TGTGCCAGCAGCAACACGGGGACCCCCTCCTCCTACGAGCAGTACTTC
NA	TRBV30	NA	TRBJ2-7	CAWRDGNYEQYF	TGTGCCTGGCGGGACGGGAACTACGAGCAGTACTTC
TRBD2	TRBV7-8	NA	TRBJ2-7	CASSPQSGTSSYEQYF	TGTGCCAGCAGCCCCCAGTCCGGGACTAGCAGCTACGAGCAGTACTTC
NA	TRBV14	few	TRBJ2-5	CASSRNQETQYF	TGTGCCAGCAGCCGCAACCAAGAGACCCAGTACTTC
NA	TRBV4-1	NA	TRBJ2-7	CASSQAGAPHEQYF	TGCGCCAGCAGCCAAGCGGGAGCCCCTCACGAGCAGTACTTC
NA	TRBV9	NA	TRBJ1-1	CASSPLNRAFPEAFF	TGTGCCAGCAGCCCACTAAACAGGGCTTTCCCTGAAGCTTTCTTT
TRBD2	TRBV28	NA	TRBJ2-7	CASKSLAAYEQYF	TGTGCCAGCAAATCCCTAGCGGCGTACGAGCAGTACTTC
NA	TRBV11-2	once	TRBJ2-7	CASSLGSYEQYF	TGTGCCAGCAGCTTAGGCTCCTACGAGCAGTACTTC
TRBD2	TRBV4-2	NA	TRBJ2-3	CASSLGERGLDTQYF	TGTGCCAGCAGCCTAGGTGAGCGGGGGTTAGATACGCAGTATTTT
NA	TRBV15	NA	TRBJ1-2	CATSRVFGSGYGYTF	TGTGCCACCAGCAGAGTGTTCGGTTCAGGCTATGGCTACACCTTC
NA	TRBV6-1	NA	TRBJ2-3	CASSEQGGTDTQYF	TGTGCCAGCAGTGAACAGGGAGGCACAGATACGCAGTATTTT
TRBD1	TRBV2	NA	TRBJ1-2	CASSGQNYGYTF	TGTGCCAGCTCGGGACAGAACTATGGCTACACCTTC
NA	TRBV5-1	medium-sized	TRBJ1-2	CASSKGEYGYTF	TGCGCCAGCAGCAAAGGGGAGTATGGCTACACCTTC
NA	TRBV20-1	NA	TRBJ2-1	CSARRGNEQFF	TGCAGTGCTAGAAGGGGAAACGAGCAGTTCTTC
TRBD1	TRBV7-9	NA	TRBJ1-1	CASSPRGGADTEAFF	TGTGCCAGCAGCCCAAGAGGGGGCGCTGACACTGAAGCTTTCTTT
NA	TRBV29-1	NA	TRBJ2-7	CSGRNSYEQYF	TGCAGCGGCAGGAACTCCTACGAGCAGTACTTC
TRBD2	TRBV14	NA	TRBJ2-2	CASSTLALITGELFF	TGTGCCAGCAGCACACTAGCGCTCATCACCGGGGAGCTGTTTTTT
TRBD1	TRBV28	NA	TRBJ1-4	CASSHGDRKLFF	TGTGCCAGCAGCCACGGGGACAGAAAACTGTTTTTT
NA	TRBV30	NA	TRBJ2-1	CAWGGGPGEQFF	TGTGCCTGGGGAGGGGGCCCTGGTGAGCAGTTCTTC
TRBD2	TRBV4-1	few	TRBJ2-7	CASSQDPSGRSYEQYF	TGCGCCAGCAGCCAAGATCCTAGCGGGAGGAGCTACGAGCAGTACTTC
NA	TRBV18	NA	TRBJ2-3	CASSPPQGRGDTQYF	TGTGCCAGCTCACCACCACAGGGCCGGGGAGATACGCAGTATTTT
NA	TRBV7-9	NA	TRBJ1-1	CASSLGGPNTEAFF	TGTGCCAGCAGCTTAGGGGGCCCGAACACTGAAGCTTTCTTT
TRBD2	TRBV29-1	NA	TRBJ2-4	CSPGGGKNIQYF	TGCAGCCCTGGGGGGGGCAAAAACATTCAGTACTTC
TRBD1	TRBV15	NA	TRBJ1-3	CATSRKTGANSGNTIYF	TGTGCCACCAGCAGAAAGACAGGGGCCAACTCTGGAAACACCATATATTTT
NA	TRBV29-1	few	TRBJ1-2	CSVEDNYGYTF	TGCAGCGTTGAAGATAACTATGGCTACACCTTC
NA	TRBV30	NA	TRBJ1-1	CAWSVLGRENTEAFF	TGTGCCTGGAGTGTACTTGGCAGGGAGAACACTGAAGCTTTCTTT
NA	TRBV30	NA	TRBJ2-5	CAWNRAQETQYF	TGTGCCTGGAATCGTGCCCAAGAGACCCAGTACTTC
TRBD1	TRBV5-1	NA	TRBJ1-4	CASSLEQGSGEKLFF	TGCGCCAGCAGCTTGGAACAGGGGAGTGGCGAAAAACTGTTTTTT
NA	TRBV20-1	NA	TRBJ2-3	CSAKGRDTQYF	TGCAGTGCTAAAGGTCGAGATACGCAGTATTTT
TRBD1	TRBV7-2	NA	TRBJ2-3	CASSNLGQSHF	TGTGCCAGCAGTAACCTGGGACAGTCACATTTT
NA	TRBV7-9	NA	TRBJ2-7	CASSLSVGTASYEQYF	TGTGCCAGCAGCTTAAGTGTGGGGACGGCCTCCTACGAGCAGTACTTC
NA	TRBV10-1	NA	TRBJ2-1	CASSESGSSYNEQFF	TGCGCCAGCAGTGAGTCCGGCAGCTCCTACAATGAGCAGTTCTTC
NA	TRBV9	NA	TRBJ1-3	CASSVGISSGNTIYF	TGTGCCAGCAGCGTGGGGATCTCGTCGGGAAACACCATATATTTT
TRBD2	TRBV6-6	NA	TRBJ2-7	CASSAPGGSGYEQYF	TGTGCCAGCAGTGCGCCGGGAGGTAGCGGCTACGAGCAGTACTTC
NA	TRBV6-6	NA	TRBJ1-2	CASRAGSGGYTF	TGTGCCAGCAGGGCAGGGTCGGGTGGCTACACCTTC
TRBD1	TRBV5-1	NA	TRBJ1-1	CAGSLTGTGGFQTEAFF	TGCGCCGGCAGCTTAACCGGGACAGGGGGCTTCCAAACTGAAGCTTTCTTT
NA	TRBV4-1	NA	TRBJ2-3	CASSPPGADTQYF	TGCGCCAGCAGCCCCCCGGGAGCAGATACGCAGTATTTT
NA	TRBV30	NA	TRBJ1-4	CASQGRNEKLFF	TGTGCCTCGCAAGGGAGGAATGAAAAACTGTTTTTT